The 29 T cell receptor beta chains listed next were all sequenced from one sample in a study of T cell clonality in common variable immunodeficiency. Profiling relied on immunoSEQ multiplex PCR, and the TCRdb table lists in-frame clones only, not all of them. Recorded here are roughly 60,000 clones, with no singletons, and the ten leading clones hold approximately 1.7%. Material: peripheral blood mononuclear cells. The receptors shown here come from a person aged 18 to 75 in good health.

This clone was seen repeatedly, ten times or more. Incomplete CDR3 DNA: TGTGCCAGCAGTGAGCGGGGGGCGATTAACACTGAA. Amino acids: CASSERGAINTE. The entire CDR3 sequence reads CASSERGAINTEAFF. The rearrangement links TRBV6-1 to TRBJ1-1; a weak D match, TRBD1 (6 bases). The CDR3 end falls 3 residues outside the read, so it is completed with the germline J gene. This CDR3 spans 15 amino acids. CDR1 and CDR2 (germline): MNHNS, SASEGT. Trimming took off 3 bases at V and 2 bases at J, with 13 bases between the two ends.

This clone was counted ten times or more. Read data end 3 residues before the CDR3 end; the end is taken from the germline J gene. J is TRBJ2-1 and V is TRBV7-9, with 12 positions matching TRBD2. Trimming cost V 3 bases and J 6 bases; bases outside gene matches: 3. The CDR3 sequence is 15 residues long. Germline lookup yields CDR1 SEHNR and CDR2 FQNEAQ (reference sequence). The sequenced part of the CDR3 DNA is TGTGCCAGCAGCTTCGGGACTAGCGGGCTCAATGAG. This gives the protein CASSFGTSGLNE. In full, the CDR3 is CASSFGTSGLNEQFF.

This clone was seen repeatedly, ten times or more. The read ends 3 residues shy of where the CDR3 ends; the end is completed using the germline J gene. This chain links TRBV4-2 with TRBJ2-7, with 12 positions matching TRBD1. The germline V gene has CDR1 LGHNA and CDR2 YNFKEQ. The CDR3 is 15 amino acids. V was clipped by 2 bases and J by 4 bases; unmatched bases: 3. Here the CDR3 reads CASSQPGQGAYEQYF. The covered CDR3 bases are TGTGCCAGCAGCCAACCGGGACAGGGGGCTTACGAG.

This clone was counted ten times or more. The CDR3 extends 3 residues past the end of the read, so its final part is completed from the germline J gene. V gene TRBV6-2 or TRBV6-3 combines with J gene TRBJ2-3; 12 nucleotides align to TRBD2. CDR3 length equals 15 residues. The junction had 4 bases not matched to a gene; V was cut back by 6 bases and J by 3 bases. Germline CDR1 is MNHEY and CDR2 is SVGEGT. The CDR3 sequence is CASSQTSGGTDTQYF. The CDR3 DNA, read in part, is TGTGCCAGCAGCCAGACTAGCGGGGGAACAGATACG.

This clone was recorded at least ten times. The read ends 3 residues shy of where the CDR3 ends; the end is completed using the germline J gene. J is TRBJ1-2 and V is TRBV7-2; weak D call: TRBD1 (5 bases). The CDR3 contains 14 residues. V lost 0 bases and J 3 bases, leaving 8 bases between the germline ends. Germline lookup yields CDR1 SGHTA and CDR2 FQGNSA. The CDR3 spells CASSLAGTDYGYTF. The covered CDR3 bases are TGTGCCAGCAGCTTAGCCGGGACTGACTATGGC.

This clone was seen at least ten times. With the read ending 3 residues before the CDR3 end, the germline J gene is used to fill in that end. The rearrangement joins TRBV19 to TRBJ2-1; a possible D gene is TRBD1 (6 bases). Germline CDR1 LNHDA, CDR2 SQIVND (reference sequence). Deletions cut 5 bases from V and 5 bases from J, with 13 bases between. The CDR3 contains 14 residues. CDR3 DNA (partial): TGTGCCAGTAGTCCCCACAGGGTTGACAATGAG. As protein: CASSPHRVDNE. The CDR3, in full, reads CASSPHRVDNEQFF.

This clone has more than one count but fewer than ten. The read halts 3 residues ahead of the CDR3 end, with the missing end drawn from the germline J gene. The genes are TRBV10-3 and TRBJ2-7; 10 bases match TRBD1. The CDR3 sequence is 15 residues long. Germline trimming cut 5 bases from V and 2 bases from J; bases unmatched to any gene: 6. Germline-derived CDR1 and CDR2 are ENHRY and SYGVKD. The CDR3 loop is CAISSDRGLTYEQYF. The sequenced part of the CDR3 DNA is TGTGCCATCAGTTCAGACAGGGGGCTGACCTACGAG.

This clone was picked up many times. The CDR3 end lies 3 residues beyond the end of the read and is filled in from the germline J gene. The rearrangement uses TRBV19 and TRBJ1-5, with a weak D call TRBD1 (5 bases). Trimming cost V 5 bases and J 6 bases, with 11 bases left between them. This CDR3 is 13 amino acids long. In germline, CDR1 is LNHDA, CDR2 SQIVND (reference sequence). The CDR3 DNA, read in part, is TGTGCCAGTAGTGAGGGGATGGGTCAGCCC. Translated, it gives CASSEGMGQP. The whole CDR3 is CASSEGMGQPQHF.

This clone appeared many times. The part of the CDR3 DNA that was read is TGTGCCAGTAACCATCCGGGACAGGGGAATCAAGAGACC. Translating it yields CASNHPGQGNQET. The complete CDR3 sequence is CASNHPGQGNQETQYF. The V gene is TRBV19, the J gene TRBJ2-5, with TRBD1 matching over 10 bases. The read halts 3 residues ahead of the CDR3 end, with the missing end drawn from the germline J gene. Germline CDR1 is LNHDA and CDR2 is SQIVND (reference sequence). V trimming: 7 bases; J trimming: 2 bases; junction bases outside the gene matches: 10. The length of the CDR3 is 16 residues.

The sample holds many counts of this clone. The sequence runs out 3 residues before the end of the CDR3; the remainder is reconstructed from the germline J gene. V is TRBV2 and J is TRBJ1-1, with D hard to call. This CDR3 is 15 amino acids long. Germline V CDR1 and CDR2: SNHLY, FYNNEI. Trimming cost V 3 bases and J 0 bases, with 11 bases left between them. CDR3 sequence reads: CASSDLGDMNTEAFF. CDR3 bases read: TGTGCCAGCAGTGACTTGGGCGACATGAACACTGAA.

This clone occurred many times. The junction differs from germline at one of its ends, possibly a read error. The CDR3 is cut off 3 residues early in the read; its end comes from the germline J gene. The chain combines TRBV7-7 with TRBJ2-5, with D possibly matching TRBD2 (6 bases). From germline, CDR1 is SSHAT and CDR2 FNYEAQ (reference sequence). The CDR3 has 17 amino acids. The sequenced CDR3 bases are TGTGCTAGCAGCTTTCCGGCCTGGCTAGCGCTCCAAGAGACC. It translates to CASSFPAWLALQET. The full CDR3 protein reads CASSFPAWLALQETQYF.

This clone has ten or more counts. The CDR3 here is CASSSTPNEQFF. The CDR3 bases that were read are TGTGCCAGCAGCTCGACACCCAATGAG. This chain links TRBV5-6 with TRBJ2-1; D uncertain. The read ends 3 residues before the CDR3 terminus; that terminus is restored from the germline J gene. Germline V CDR1 and CDR2: SGHDT, YYEEEE. This CDR3 is built from 12 residues. V shed 3 bases and J shed 6 bases, with 7 bases lying between them.

Points on this clone: The read finishes 3 residues shy of the CDR3 end, and the germline J gene is used to complete it. The V call is TRBV20-1, the J call TRBJ2-7, with D uncertain. This CDR3 region has 11 residues. The V end was cut by 3 bases, the J end by 4 bases, with 7 bases between. CDR1 and CDR2 (germline): DFQATT, SNEGSKA (reference sequence). The CDR3 sequence is CSASQNYEQYF. The covered CDR3 bases are TGCAGTGCTAGCCAGAATTACGAG.

The sample holds a few counts of this clone. The read ends 3 residues early relative to the CDR3; the germline J gene fills the gap. The chain couples TRBV10-3 to TRBJ2-7, with TRBD2 matching over 9 bases. CDR3 length equals 16 residues. The trim removed 4 bases at V and 0 bases at J, leaving 7 bases unmatched. In germline, CDR1 is ENHRY, CDR2 SYGVKD. Incomplete CDR3 DNA: TGTGCCATCAGTGCAACTAGCGGGCCTAGCTCCTACGAG. Protein: CAISATSGPSSYE. The CDR3 reads in full as CAISATSGPSSYEQYF.

This clone was seen repeatedly, ten times or more. With the read ending 3 residues before the CDR3 end, the germline J gene is used to fill in that end. The chain is built from TRBV4-2 and TRBJ2-7, with 8 bases fitting TRBD2. J gave up 6 bases and V 4 bases, and 14 bases lay outside the gene matches. CDR1 and CDR2 from the germline V gene are LGHNA and YNFKEQ. The CDR3 runs 16 residues. CDR3 bases read: TGTGCCAGCAGCCCCCCCATGGCGGGAGGTGGGGTCGAG. Translation: CASSPPMAGGGVE. The whole CDR3 region reads CASSPPMAGGGVEQYF.

This clone has a count of ten or more. The missing CDR3 end, 3 residues past where the read stops, is filled in from the germline J gene. V gene TRBV4-2 combines with J gene TRBJ2-6, with D possibly being TRBD1 (6 bases). The CDR3 totals 17 residues. V was pared by 0 bases and J by 0 bases, with 9 bases between. Germline-derived CDR1 and CDR2 are LGHNA and YNFKEQ. The CDR3 sequence: CASSQDRQDSGANVLTF. The sequenced part of the CDR3 DNA is TGTGCCAGCAGCCAAGATAGACAGGACTCTGGGGCCAACGTC.

This clone was seen many times. An end of the junction differs from the germline gene, which may be a read error. The read is 3 residues too short to cover the CDR3 end, so that end is filled in from the germline J gene. This chain uses TRBV4-2 with TRBJ2-7; TRBD2 aligns across 8 bases. Germline V lookup: CDR1 LGHNA, CDR2 YNFKEQ. The CDR3 consists of 16 residues. Incomplete CDR3 DNA: TGCGCCAGCAGCCAAGAATTAGCGGGAAACTCCTACGAG. Protein product: CASSQELAGNSYE. The full CDR3 is CASSQELAGNSYEQYF.

This clone was seen ten or more times. The read terminates 3 residues before the CDR3 end, so the remaining end is supplied by the germline J gene. This rearrangement joins TRBV5-1 to TRBJ2-6; 14 nucleotides match TRBD2. J gave up 2 bases and V 5 bases, and 0 bases lay outside the gene matches. CDR1 is SGHRS, CDR2 YFSETQ, per germline. The CDR3 length is 16 residues. The covered CDR3 bases are TGCGCCAGCAGGACTAGCGGGAGGGCTGGGGCCAACGTC. Its translation is CASRTSGRAGANV. Given in full, the CDR3 is CASRTSGRAGANVLTF.

This clone showed up many times. The sequenced fragment ends 3 residues before the CDR3 boundary, so the rest is inferred from the germline J gene. The chain employs TRBV28 and TRBJ2-5, with D possibly TRBD1 on 5 matching bases. CDR3 length equals 12 residues. V lost 6 bases, J lost 4 bases, and 9 bases lay in between. Germline CDR1 is MDHEN and CDR2 is SYDVKM. The CDR3 here is CASRYRRETQYF. The part of the CDR3 DNA that was read is TGTGCCAGCAGGTACAGGCGAGAGACC.

This clone was counted many times. The read gets to within 3 residues of the CDR3 end, and the germline J gene fills in the rest. The chain carries TRBV20-1 and TRBJ2-2; weak D call: TRBD2 (5 bases). The V gene lost 0 bases and the J gene lost 7 bases, with 12 bases spanning the gap. This CDR3 is built from 14 residues. Germline V gives CDR1 DFQATT, CDR2 SNEGSKA (reference sequence). The covered CDR3 bases are TGCAGTGCTAGAGATCCCGGGGTTGACGGGGAG. It is translated as CSARDPGVDGE. The entire CDR3 is CSARDPGVDGELFF.

This clone was counted ten times or more. The read finishes 3 residues shy of the CDR3 end, and the germline J gene is used to complete it. The chain uses TRBV28 and TRBJ2-1, with 7 nucleotides matching TRBD2. The CDR3 length is 15 residues. V was pared by 10 bases and J by 4 bases, with 13 bases of the junction left unmatched. CDR1 is MDHEN, CDR2 SYDVKM, per germline. The CDR3 sequence: CATGSGTLLYNEQFF. The DNA read from the CDR3 is TGTGCCACGGGGAGCGGGACTCTACTTTACAATGAG. Using reference TRBV28 and TRBJ2-1 for the parts outside the CDR3, the full variable domain is DVKVTQSSRYLVKRTGEKVFLECVQDMDHENMFWYRQDPGLGLRLIYFSYDVKMKEKGDIPEGYSVSREKKERFSLILESASTNQTSMYLCATGSGTLLYNEQFFGPGTRLTVL.

This clone was seen repeatedly, ten times or more. The CDR3 end is not reached by the read, which stops 3 residues before it; the germline J gene fills it in. This chain connects TRBV5-4 to TRBJ2-3; no definite D call. The CDR3 spans 12 residues. Germline V lookup: CDR1 SGHNT, CDR2 YYREEE (reference sequence). V was shortened by 3 bases and J by 8 bases, with 10 bases between the two germline ends. The sequenced part of the CDR3 DNA is TGTGCCAGCAGCTCCGAAGCCCCTACG. This gives the protein CASSSEAPT. The entire CDR3 sequence reads CASSSEAPTQYF.

This clone showed up just a few times. The read comes to an end 3 residues before the CDR3 does, leaving the germline J gene to fill in the end. The chain uses TRBV7-9 and TRBJ2-3, with D hard to call. Germline V gene data show CDR1 as SEHNR and CDR2 as FQNEAQ (reference sequence). Trimming left V 1 base short and J 6 bases short, with 5 bases between. The CDR3 consists of 12 residues. The CDR3: CASSLVSDTQYF. The part of the CDR3 DNA that was read is TGTGCCAGCAGCTTAGTGTCTGATACG.

This clone was counted ten times or more. Read data end 3 residues before the CDR3 end; the end is taken from the germline J gene. The V and J genes are TRBV5-4 and TRBJ2-4, with 10 positions matching TRBD1. The CDR3 runs 13 residues. Germline CDR1 reads SGHNT; CDR2 reads YYREEE (reference sequence). Losses at the gene ends were 4 bases for V and 9 bases for J; bases not matched to a gene: 4. CDR3 sequence reads: CASSLDRGSIQYF. The covered CDR3 bases are TGTGCCAGCAGCCTGGACAGGGGGTCCATT.

At least ten counts were recorded for this clone. The read is 3 residues too short to cover the CDR3 end, so that end is filled in from the germline J gene. The genes are TRBV18 and TRBJ1-3; tentatively, D is TRBD1 (6 bases). The germline CDR1 and CDR2 sequences are KGHSH and LQKENI. Between the trimmed V and J ends, which lost 6 bases and 2 bases, there was a span of 14 bases. The CDR3 is 15 amino acids. The covered CDR3 bases are TGTGCCAGCTCGAACCAGGGGATGGCTGGAAACACC. It encodes CASSNQGMAGNT. Given in full, the CDR3 is CASSNQGMAGNTIYF.

Remarks on this clone: The sequenced fragment ends 3 residues before the CDR3 boundary, so the rest is inferred from the germline J gene. V and J are TRBV10-3 and TRBJ2-5; TRBD1 matches 8 bases. V trimming: 0 bases; J trimming: 5 bases; junction bases outside the gene matches: 5. The CDR3 extends over 15 amino acids. Germline values: CDR1 ENHRY, CDR2 SYGVKD. Partial CDR3 DNA: TGTGCCATCAGTGAGTCAGTAGGACAGGGCGAGACC. Residues: CAISESVGQGET. The full-length CDR3 reads as CAISESVGQGETQYF.

The table lists this clone with many counts. The read gets to within 3 residues of the CDR3 end, and the germline J gene fills in the rest. V gene TRBV6-1 combines with J gene TRBJ1-5; D is unclear. The ends were cut back, 2 bases at V and 0 bases at J, with 8 bases in the middle. This CDR3 is 15 amino acids long. CDR1 is MNHNS, CDR2 SASEGT, per germline. CDR3 sequence reads: CASSEMIYSNQPQHF. The part of the CDR3 DNA that was read is TGTGCCAGCAGTGAAATGATCTATAGCAATCAGCCC.

This clone was counted between two and nine times. CDR3 bases read: TGCAGTGCTCCATATAGCGGCTCCTACAATGAG. The encoded protein is CSAPYSGSYNE. The CDR3, in full, reads CSAPYSGSYNEQFF. The genes are TRBV20-1 and TRBJ2-1; possible D gene TRBD2, 6 bases. The read halts 3 residues ahead of the CDR3 end, with the missing end drawn from the germline J gene. Trimming cost V 5 bases and J 0 bases, with 11 bases left between them. The CDR3 spans 14 residues. CDR1 DFQATT and CDR2 SNEGSKA come from the germline V gene (reference sequence).

This clone was recorded many times. The CDR3 end is not reached by the read, which stops 3 residues before it; the germline J gene fills it in. The V gene is TRBV4-2, the J gene TRBJ2-7, with a tentative D call TRBD2 (5 bases). The length of the CDR3 is 18 residues. Trimming shortened V by 3 bases and J by 2 bases, and 23 bases separated the two germline ends. Germline lookup yields CDR1 LGHNA and CDR2 YNFKEQ. CDR3 DNA, as far as it was read: TGTGCCAGCAGCCAGCTGCCCTCGTTGGCGGACTTACCCTACGAG. Translation: CASSQLPSLADLPYE. The full CDR3 reads CASSQLPSLADLPYEQYF.